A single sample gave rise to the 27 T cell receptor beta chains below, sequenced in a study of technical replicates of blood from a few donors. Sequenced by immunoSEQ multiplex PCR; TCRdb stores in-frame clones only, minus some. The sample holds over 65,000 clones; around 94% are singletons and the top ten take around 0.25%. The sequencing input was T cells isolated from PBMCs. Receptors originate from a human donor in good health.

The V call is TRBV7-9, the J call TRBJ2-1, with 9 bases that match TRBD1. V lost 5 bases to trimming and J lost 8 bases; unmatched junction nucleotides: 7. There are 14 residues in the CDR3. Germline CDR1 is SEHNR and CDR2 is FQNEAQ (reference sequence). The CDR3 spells CASSPDRGGDEQFF. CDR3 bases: TGTGCCAGCAGCCCGGACAGGGGCGGGGATGAGCAGTTCTTC.

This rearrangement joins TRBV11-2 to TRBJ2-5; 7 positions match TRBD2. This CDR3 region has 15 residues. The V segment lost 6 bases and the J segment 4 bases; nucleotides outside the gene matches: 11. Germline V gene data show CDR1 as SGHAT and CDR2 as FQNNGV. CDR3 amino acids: CASRSPLGGLETQYF. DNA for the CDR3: TGTGCCAGCAGAAGCCCTTTGGGAGGGTTAGAGACCCAGTACTTC.

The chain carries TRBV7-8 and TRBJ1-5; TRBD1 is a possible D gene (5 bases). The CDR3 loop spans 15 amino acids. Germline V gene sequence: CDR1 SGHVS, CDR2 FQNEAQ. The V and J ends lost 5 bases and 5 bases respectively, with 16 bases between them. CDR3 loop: CASSLLGDPYQPQHF. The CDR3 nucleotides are TGTGCCAGCAGCCTCTTAGGGGATCCTTATCAGCCCCAGCATTTT.

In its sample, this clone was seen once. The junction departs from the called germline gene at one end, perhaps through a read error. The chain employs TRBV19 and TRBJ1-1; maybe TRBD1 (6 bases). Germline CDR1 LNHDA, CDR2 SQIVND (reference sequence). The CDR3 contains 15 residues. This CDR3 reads CASSLWGLRDTKAFF. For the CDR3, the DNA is TGTGCCAGTAGCCTCTGGGGGCTCCGGGACACTAAAGCTTTCTTT.

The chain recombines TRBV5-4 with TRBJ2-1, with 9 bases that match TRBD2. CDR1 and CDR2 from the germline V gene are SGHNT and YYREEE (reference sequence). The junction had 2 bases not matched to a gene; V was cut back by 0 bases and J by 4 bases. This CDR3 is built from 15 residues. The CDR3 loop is CASSLGLAEYNEQFF. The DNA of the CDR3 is TGTGCCAGCAGCTTGGGACTAGCGGAGTACAATGAGCAGTTCTTC.

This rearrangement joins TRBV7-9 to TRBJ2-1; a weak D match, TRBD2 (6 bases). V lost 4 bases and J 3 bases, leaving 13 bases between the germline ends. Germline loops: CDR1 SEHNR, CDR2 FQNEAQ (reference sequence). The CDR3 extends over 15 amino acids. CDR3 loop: CASSSKVGGYNEQFF. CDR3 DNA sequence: TGTGCCAGCAGCTCCAAAGTGGGGGGCTACAATGAGCAGTTCTTC.

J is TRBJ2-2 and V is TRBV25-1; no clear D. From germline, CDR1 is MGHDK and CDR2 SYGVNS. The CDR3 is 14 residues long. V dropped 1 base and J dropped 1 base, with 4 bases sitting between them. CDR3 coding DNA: TGTGCCAGCAGTGAATCAGGGAACACCGGGGAGCTGTTTTTT. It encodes CASSESGNTGELFF. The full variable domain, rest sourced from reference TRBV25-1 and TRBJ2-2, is EADIYQTPRYLVIGTGKKITLECSQTMGHDKMYWYQQDPGMELHLIHYSYGVNSTEKGDLSSESTVSRIRTEHFPLTLESARPSHTSQYLCASSESGNTGELFFGEGSRLTVL.

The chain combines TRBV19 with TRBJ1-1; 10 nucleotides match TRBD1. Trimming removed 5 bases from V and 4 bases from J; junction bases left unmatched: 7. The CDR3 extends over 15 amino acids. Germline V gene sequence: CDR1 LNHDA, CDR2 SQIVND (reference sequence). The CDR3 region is CASSFGQGGGTEAFF. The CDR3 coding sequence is TGTGCCAGTAGTTTCGGACAGGGGGGTGGCACTGAAGCTTTCTTT. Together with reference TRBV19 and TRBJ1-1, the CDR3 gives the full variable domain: DGGITQSPKYLFRKEGQNVTLSCEQNLNHDAMYWYRQDPGQGLRLIYYSQIVNDFQKGDIAEGYSVSREKKESFPLTVTSAQKNPTAFYLCASSFGQGGGTEAFFGQGTRLTVV.

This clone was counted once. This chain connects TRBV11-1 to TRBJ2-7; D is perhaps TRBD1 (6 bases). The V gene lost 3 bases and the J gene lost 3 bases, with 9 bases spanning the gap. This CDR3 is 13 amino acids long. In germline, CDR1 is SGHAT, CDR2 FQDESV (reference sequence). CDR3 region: CASSFHRVYEQYF. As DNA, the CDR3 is TGTGCCAGCAGCTTCCACAGGGTCTACGAGCAGTACTTC.

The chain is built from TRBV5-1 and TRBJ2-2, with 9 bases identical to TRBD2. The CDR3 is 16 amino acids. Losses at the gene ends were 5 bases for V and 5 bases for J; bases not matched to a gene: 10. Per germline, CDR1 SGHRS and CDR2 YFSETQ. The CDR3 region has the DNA TGCGCCAGCAGGGGTCCCGGGACTAGCATTACCGGGGAGCTGTTTTTT. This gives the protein CASRGPGTSITGELFF.

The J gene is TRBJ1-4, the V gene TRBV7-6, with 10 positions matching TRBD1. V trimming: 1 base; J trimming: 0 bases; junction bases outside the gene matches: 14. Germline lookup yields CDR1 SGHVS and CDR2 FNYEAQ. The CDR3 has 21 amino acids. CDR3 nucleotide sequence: TGTGCCAGCAGCTTAGTGCCCGGGACAGGGGATCCGGATGCAACTAATGAAAAACTGTTTTTT. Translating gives CASSLVPGTGDPDATNEKLFF. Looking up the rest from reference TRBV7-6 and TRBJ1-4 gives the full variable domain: GAGVSQSPRYKVTKRGQDVALRCDPISGHVSLYWYRQALGQGPEFLTYFNYEAQQDKSGLPNDRFSAERPEGSISTLTIQRTEQRDSAMYRCASSLVPGTGDPDATNEKLFFGSGTQLSVL.

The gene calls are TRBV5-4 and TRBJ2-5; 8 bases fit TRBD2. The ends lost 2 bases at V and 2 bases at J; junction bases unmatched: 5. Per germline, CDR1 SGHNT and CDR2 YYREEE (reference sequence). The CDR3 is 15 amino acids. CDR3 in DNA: TGTGCCAGCAGCTTAGGAATAGCGGGGCAAGAGACCCAGTACTTC. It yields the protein CASSLGIAGQETQYF.

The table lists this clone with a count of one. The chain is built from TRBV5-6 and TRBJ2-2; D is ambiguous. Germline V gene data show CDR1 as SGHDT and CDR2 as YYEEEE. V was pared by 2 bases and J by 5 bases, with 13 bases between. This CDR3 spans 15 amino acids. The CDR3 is CASSLLIWQTGELFF. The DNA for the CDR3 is TGTGCCAGCAGCTTATTGATATGGCAGACCGGGGAGCTGTTTTTT. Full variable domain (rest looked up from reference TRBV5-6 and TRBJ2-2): DAGVTQSPTHLIKTRGQQVTLRCSPKSGHDTVSWYQQALGQGPQFIFQYYEEEERQRGNFPDRFSGHQFPNYSSELNVNALLLGDSALYLCASSLLIWQTGELFFGEGSRLTVL.

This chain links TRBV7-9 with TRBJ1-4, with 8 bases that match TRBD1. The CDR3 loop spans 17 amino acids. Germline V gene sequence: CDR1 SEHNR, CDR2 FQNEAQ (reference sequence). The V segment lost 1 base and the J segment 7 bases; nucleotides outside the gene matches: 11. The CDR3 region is CASSLGAGGALGEKLFF. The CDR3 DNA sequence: TGTGCCAGCAGCTTAGGAGCAGGGGGCGCGTTGGGTGAAAAACTGTTTTTT.

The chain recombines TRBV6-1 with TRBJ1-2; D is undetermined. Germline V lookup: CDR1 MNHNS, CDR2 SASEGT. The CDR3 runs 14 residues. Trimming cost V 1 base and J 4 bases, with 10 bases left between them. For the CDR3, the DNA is TGTGCCAGCAGTGAAGGAGCGTTAAGCTATGGCTACACCTTC. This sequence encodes CASSEGALSYGYTF.

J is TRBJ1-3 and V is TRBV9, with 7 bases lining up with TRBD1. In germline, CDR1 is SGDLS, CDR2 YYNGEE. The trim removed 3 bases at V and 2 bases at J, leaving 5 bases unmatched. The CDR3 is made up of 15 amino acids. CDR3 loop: CASSGTGEPGNTIYF. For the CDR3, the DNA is TGTGCCAGCAGCGGCACAGGGGAACCTGGAAACACCATATATTTT.

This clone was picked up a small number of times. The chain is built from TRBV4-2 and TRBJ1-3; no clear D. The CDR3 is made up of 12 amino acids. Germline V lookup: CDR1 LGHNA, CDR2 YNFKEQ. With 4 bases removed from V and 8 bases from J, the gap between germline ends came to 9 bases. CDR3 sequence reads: CASSRQADTIYF. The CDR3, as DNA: TGTGCCAGCAGCCGGCAGGCCGACACCATATATTTT.

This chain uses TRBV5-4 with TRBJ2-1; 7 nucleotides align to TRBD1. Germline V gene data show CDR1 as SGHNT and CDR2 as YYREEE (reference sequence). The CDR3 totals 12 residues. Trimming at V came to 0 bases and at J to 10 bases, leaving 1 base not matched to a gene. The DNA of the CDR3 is TGTGCCAGCAGCTTGGAGGGGGCCGAGCAGTTCTTC. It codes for CASSLEGAEQFF.

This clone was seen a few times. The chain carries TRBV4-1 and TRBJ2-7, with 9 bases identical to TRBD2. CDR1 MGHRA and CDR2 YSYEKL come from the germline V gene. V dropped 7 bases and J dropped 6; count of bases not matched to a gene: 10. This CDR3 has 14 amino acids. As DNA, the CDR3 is TGCGCCAGCACCTTAGCGGGAGTAACTGGCGAGCAGTACTTC. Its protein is CASTLAGVTGEQYF.

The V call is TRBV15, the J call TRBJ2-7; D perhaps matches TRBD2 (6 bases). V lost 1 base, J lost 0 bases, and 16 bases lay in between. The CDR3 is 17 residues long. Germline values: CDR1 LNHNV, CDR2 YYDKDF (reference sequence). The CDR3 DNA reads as TGTGCCACCAGCAGAGTCCGGCTAGCGCTGAGCTCCTACGAGCAGTACTTC. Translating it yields CATSRVRLALSSYEQYF.

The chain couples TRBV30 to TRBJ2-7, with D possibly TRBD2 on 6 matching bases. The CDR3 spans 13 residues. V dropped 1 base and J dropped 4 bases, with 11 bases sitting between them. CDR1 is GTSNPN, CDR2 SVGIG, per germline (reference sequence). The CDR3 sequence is CAWSEAGRYEQYF. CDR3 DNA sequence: TGTGCCTGGAGTGAGGCAGGGAGGTACGAGCAGTACTTC.

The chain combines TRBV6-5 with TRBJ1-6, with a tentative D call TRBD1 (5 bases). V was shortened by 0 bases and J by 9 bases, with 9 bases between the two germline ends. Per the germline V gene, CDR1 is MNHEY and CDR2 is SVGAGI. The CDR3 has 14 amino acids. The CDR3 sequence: CASSYSGGGSPLHF. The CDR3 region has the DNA TGTGCCAGCAGTTACTCGGGGGGAGGTTCACCCCTCCACTTT.

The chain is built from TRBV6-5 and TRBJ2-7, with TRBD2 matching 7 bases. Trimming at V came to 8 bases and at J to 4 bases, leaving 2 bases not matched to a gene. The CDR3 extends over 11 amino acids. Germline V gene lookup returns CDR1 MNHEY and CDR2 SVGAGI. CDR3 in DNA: TGTGCCAGCCACGGGGGGTACGAGCAGTACTTC. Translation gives CASHGGYEQYF.

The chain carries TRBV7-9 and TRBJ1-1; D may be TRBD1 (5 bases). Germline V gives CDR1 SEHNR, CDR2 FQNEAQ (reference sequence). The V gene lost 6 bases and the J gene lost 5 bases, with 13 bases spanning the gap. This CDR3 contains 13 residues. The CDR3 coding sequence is TGTGCCAGCAGTAGCCGCAGGGATACTGAAGCTTTCTTT. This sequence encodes CASSSRRDTEAFF.

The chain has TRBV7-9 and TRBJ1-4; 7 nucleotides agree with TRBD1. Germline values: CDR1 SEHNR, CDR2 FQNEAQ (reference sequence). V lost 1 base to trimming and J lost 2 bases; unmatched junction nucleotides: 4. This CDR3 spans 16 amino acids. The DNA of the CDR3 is TGTGCCAGCAGCTTAGTGGGGACAGTCACTAATGAAAAACTGTTTTTT. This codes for CASSLVGTVTNEKLFF.

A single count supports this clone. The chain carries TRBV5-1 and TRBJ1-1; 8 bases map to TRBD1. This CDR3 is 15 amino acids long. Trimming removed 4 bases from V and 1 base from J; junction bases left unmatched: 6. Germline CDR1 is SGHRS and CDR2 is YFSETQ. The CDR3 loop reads CASSPQGAGNTEAFF. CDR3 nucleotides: TGCGCCAGCAGCCCCCAGGGGGCTGGGAACACTGAAGCTTTCTTT.

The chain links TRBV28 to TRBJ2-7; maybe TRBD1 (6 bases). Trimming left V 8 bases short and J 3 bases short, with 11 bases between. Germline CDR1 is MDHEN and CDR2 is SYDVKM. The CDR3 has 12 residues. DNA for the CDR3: TGTGCCAGCTGTTGGACAGACTACGAGCAGTACTTC. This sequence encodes CASCWTDYEQYF.